This T cell receptor beta chain was captured by sequencing in a study of blood T cell repertoires in COVID-19. Study-wide background: Whether acute or convalescent, the COVID-19 samples came from the United States, Italy and Spain.

This CDR3 has 12 amino acids. V was pared by 2 bases and J by 2 bases, with 4 bases between. Germline loops: CDR1 SGHAT, CDR2 FQDESV (reference sequence). Data came from immunoSEQ multiplex PCR; TCRdb stores just in-frame clones and leaves some out. The repertoire holds about 200,000 clones, 79% seen once, with roughly 5.6% in the top ten. The receptor was derived from a woman in her forties with COVID-19, enrolled during active disease. The chain has TRBV11-1 and TRBJ2-7; D call uncertain. Material for sequencing was peripheral blood. CDR3 in DNA: TGTGCCAGCAGCTTACTCCCCTACGAGCAGTACTTC. It is translated as CASSLLPYEQYF.